The T cell receptor (beta chain) under discussion was sequenced for a study of T cells after yellow fever vaccination. In the study overall: SMART-Seq v4 Ultra Low Input served to prepare low-cell-number fractions. Study outcomes and limitations: The booster response re-showed most primary clones: more than 95% CD4, more than 80% CD8. Clonotype sharing between CD4 and CD8 compartments was small.

Germline V lookup: CDR1 SGHRS, CDR2 YFSETQ. The CDR3 runs to 11 residues. The V and J ends lost 5 bases and 8 bases respectively, with 11 bases between them. This clonotype was detected a few times. Its matching antigen is unknown. Universal primer sites and UMIs were introduced during 5'RACE template-switching synthesis of TCR cDNA. TCRdb reanalysed the 5' RACE reads using MiXCR and keeps one entry per CDR3 protein. The table has approximately 300,000 distinct CDR3 sequences, 6.5% to 8.5% seen once. The chain carries TRBV5-1 and TRBJ2-7; maybe TRBD1 (5 bases). This receptor was taken from a man between 18 and 29 years old who received the YFV17D yellow fever vaccine. Sequencing used PBMCs, obtained roughly 45 days after the first yellow fever vaccination. CDR3 nucleotides: TGCGCCAGCAGTTCAGGGTCTCAGCAGTACTTC. Residues: CASSSGSQQYF.